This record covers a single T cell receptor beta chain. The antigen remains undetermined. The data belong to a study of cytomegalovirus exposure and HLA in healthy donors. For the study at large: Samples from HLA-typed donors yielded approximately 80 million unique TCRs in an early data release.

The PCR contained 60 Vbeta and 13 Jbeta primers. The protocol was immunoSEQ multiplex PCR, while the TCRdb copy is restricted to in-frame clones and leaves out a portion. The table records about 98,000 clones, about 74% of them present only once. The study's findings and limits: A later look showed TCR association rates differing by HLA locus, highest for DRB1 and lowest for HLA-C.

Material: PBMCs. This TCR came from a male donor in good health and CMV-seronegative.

The CDR3 spells CASSFGLAEQETQYF. DNA for the CDR3: TGTGCCAGCAGCTTTGGACTAGCGGAACAAGAGACCCAGTACTTC. The V call is TRBV7-9, the J call TRBJ2-5; TRBD2 matches at 10 bases. V lost 3 bases to trimming and J lost 2 bases; unmatched junction nucleotides: 3. Germline loops: CDR1 SEHNR, CDR2 FQNEAQ (reference sequence). The CDR3 is 15 residues long.